This T cell receptor beta chain was obtained from a study of shared clonotypes between healthy human individuals (dated by TCRdb to 2019 to 2021). About the investigation overall: A few men and two women, aged 18 to 49 years, made up the cohort. Libraries were prepared and TCR repertoires were sequenced by different laboratories using diverse techniques, in order to increase sequencing depth and limit assay-specific biases. Each donor's leukapheresis produced roughly between about 0.9 and 9.5 billion PBMCs. For each donor, CD4 naive and CD4 memory were each given three plates, CD8 naive was given two plates, and CD8 memory was given one plate. To estimate repertoire size and how much clonotypes are shared between individuals, the study performed deep sequencing of blood TCR repertoires from five healthy adults.

Using the deep immunoSEQ assay, multiplex PCR amplified TCR CDR3 regions from genomic DNA. Genomic DNA extracted from each cell subset was distributed evenly over all wells of several immunoSEQ 96-well plates, and each plate served as one replicate. Each replicate PCR for sorted subsets received 200 ng genomic DNA, equal to tens of thousands of T cell genomes. Purified libraries were quantified with a Qubit 3.0 fluorometer, sized on a Bioanalyzer 2100, and re-quantified with the KAPA Library Quantification kit. A separate single-read 150-cycle Illumina NextSeq 550 flow cell was used to sequence each immunoSEQ 96-well plate. The authors' pipeline ran thus. Because only junctional sequences without quality scores were contained in the immunoSEQ output, filtering matching that applied to full-length reads could not be performed. Sequences were annotated with PyIR, a Python wrapper for IgBLAST v1.9, and V/J genes and CDR3 were assigned using IMGT germline references. Reads were removed for weak V/J assignments (E-value above 1e-6), missing CDR3, stop codons, out-of-frame junctions, or ambiguous translated residues. V3J clonotypes were defined by identical inferred V gene, J gene, and CDR3 amino acid sequence. To compute the percentage overlap between repertoires, the number of shared unique clonotypes was divided by the size of the smaller repertoire. RTK rarefaction, the Chao1 estimator, and Recon v2.1 estimates of unobserved clonotypes were used to assess repertoire richness. OLGA was used to compute generation probabilities for all TCRbeta clonotypes that the gDNA method yielded from a few donors. TCRdb mirrors the immuneACCESS table, restricted to in-frame sequences. Some clones are absent from its copies; in checked studies, under half trace to an unresolved V gene, and the reason for the others is unknown. V and J calls and clone size are copied from that table; D and trimming were computed from the DNA. Counted in this sample were about 2.4 million clones; approximately 93% of them appeared once. The ten largest clones add up to about 0.38% of the sample.

The donors were healthy, HIV-negative adults with no recently reported acute infections or vaccinations. Every donor was a Caucasian adult residing in Nashville, Tennessee, USA. Magnetic negative selection was used to enrich CD4+ T cells, after which naive cells were positively selected on CD45RA and the negative fraction became the memory subset. Blood was obtained by leukapheresis, after which PBMCs were separated by Ficoll-Histopaque density gradient centrifugation and cryopreserved in liquid nitrogen vapor phase. Purity and quantity of every magnetically sorted T cell population were checked by analytical flow cytometry. Each sorted fraction had its genomic DNA isolated and then quantified by UV absorbance on a Nanodrop 2000c. What the work shows at the level of the full study, not this receptor alone: Even with the large sequencing depth, rarefaction of the sorted-subset datasets indicated that sequencing was incomplete. Because the study included a small number of donors, the genetic and exposure-history diversity represented was limited. Sampling was limited to blood, and TCR repertoires in tissue likely differ from TCR repertoires in blood. Sharing across a few donors was observed for roughly 5.4% of naive CD4, 3% to 3.5% of naive CD8, 2.3% of memory CD4, and roughly 0.4% of memory CD8 clonotypes. Naive subsets generally had larger estimated clonotype richness than memory subsets did. Compared with non-shared clonotypes, clonotypes shared by all four sorted-subset donors had higher generation probabilities. Pairwise subsampling indicated that sequencing depth was expected to affect the degree of clonotype sharing among donors.

Worth noting for this clone: Its antigen is not yet known. Per-nucleotide qualities are absent, and no much larger clonotype sits a single base away.

Measured from the cysteine to the phenylalanine, the CDR3 is 14 residues long. Left in the record is the CDR3 DNA by itself, 42 bases read in frame from the first base. The germline V gene encodes CDR1 MDHEN and CDR2 SYDVKM. A distance of 22 bases separates the germline ends of V and J, which lose 10 bases and 7 bases respectively. The sequence is built from TRBV28 and TRBJ1-2; matching of 5 bases hints at TRBD1 as the D gene. The TCR sequence derives from a man between 18 and 29 years old in good health. Some clones in this sample may be carry-over from other donors' samples. Material for sequencing was naive CD4+ T cells from PBMCs. According to the study, the label for this sample's cell subset or site signals: CD45RA+ positively selected. The nucleotides are TGTGCCACTCCTAATGTGGGGGTTTCTAGTGGCTACACCTTC. Its product reads: CATPNVGVSSGYTF.